This is a list of T cell receptor beta chains from one sample in a study of regulatory T cells in long-lasting Graves disease. MiXCR, run by TCRdb on the multiplex PCR reads, gives a single entry per CDR3 protein. The data hold around 500,000 distinct CDR3 sequences, with roughly 13% observed a single time. These sequences were also reported in another study, on T cells in Graves' hyperthyroidism and ophthalmopathy.

The source was peripheral blood mononuclear cells (PBMCs), collected at new diagnosis, from a patient treated with antithyroid drugs. Receptors were obtained from a man aged 25-40 years with Graves disease. The conserved cysteine and the conserved F or W are not part of the CDR3 here.

cdr3_aa | v_call
ASSKTLAKNIQY | TRBV6-1
ASRGRAGAYEQY | TRBV6-1
ASSAGGGNQPQH | TRBV2
ASSQGENEQY | TRBV13
ASSDLSNQPQH | TRBV19
ASSSAGGGWANVLT | TRBV28
ASSLELARDQSGYT | TRBV13
ASSLSRQEGGTGELF | TRBV12-3/TRBV12-4
ASSVESWTGGEQY | TRBV9
ASSPQGALKTEAF | TRBV11-2
ASSWTLSDEQF | TRBV5-4
ASSESGAPAGYT | TRBV10-1
ASSDAEEELGYYTDTQY | TRBV10-1
ASTKAGAGGQTQY | TRBV6-1
ASSRGLGNTEAF | TRBV7-8
ASSLIGRGLASGRFSYNEQF | TRBV12-3/TRBV12-4